Below, 29 T cell receptor beta chains from the same sample are listed, as sequenced in a study of shared clonotypes between healthy human individuals. Terminally differentiated effector memory CD45RA+ cells were left out of the naive CD8 fraction, which was CD45RO-negative and positively selected for CCR7. Repertoires were generated with immunoSEQ multiplex PCR, while TCRdb's copy carries only in-frame clones and drops some. The sample includes about 820,000 clones, 85% to 95% of them seen just once. The sequenced sample consisted of naive CD8+ T cells sorted from blood. The receptors originated from a man aged 30 to 39 in good health.

This clone was counted only a few times. The chain carries TRBV27 and TRBJ2-1; 13 bases match TRBD2. The CDR3 covers 16 residues. V lost 5 bases to trimming and J lost 7 bases; unmatched junction nucleotides: 8. The germline CDR1 and CDR2 sequences are MNHEY and SMNVEV (reference sequence). The chain's CDR3 is CASSLFGLAGVNEQFF. Here the CDR3 DNA reads TGTGCCAGCAGTCTGTTTGGACTAGCGGGAGTTAATGAGCAGTTCTTC.

This chain connects TRBV6-5 to TRBJ2-5; D may be TRBD1 (5 bases). CDR1 MNHEY and CDR2 SVGAGI come from the germline V gene. The germline V and J ends were trimmed by 0 bases and 3 bases, with 11 bases remaining between them. The CDR3 loop spans 15 amino acids. CDR3 nucleotide sequence: TGTGCCAGCAGTTACTCGAGTGGACAAAAAGAGACCCAGTACTTC. This sequence encodes CASSYSSGQKETQYF.

The chain uses TRBV4-3 and TRBJ1-4; 7 bases map to TRBD1. Germline CDR1 and CDR2: LGHNA and YSLEER. V dropped 0 bases and J dropped 3; count of bases not matched to a gene: 1. The CDR3 length is 15 residues. CDR3 nucleotides: TGCGCCAGCAGCCAAGACAGGGGGGCTAATGAAAAACTGTTTTTT. Protein product: CASSQDRGANEKLFF.

The chain carries TRBV9 and TRBJ2-2, with D unresolved. Trimming removed 4 bases from V and 5 bases from J, with 6 bases in between. CDR1 and CDR2 from the germline V gene are SGDLS and YYNGEE. CDR3 length equals 12 residues. The chain's CDR3 is CASSRPTGELFF. The DNA of the CDR3 is TGTGCCAGCAGCCGTCCAACCGGGGAGCTGTTTTTT.

The J gene is TRBJ2-3, the V gene TRBV9; the match to TRBD2 covers 7 bases. The germline V gene encodes CDR1 SGDLS and CDR2 YYNGEE. The V gene end was trimmed by 7 bases and the J gene end by 3 bases; junction bases not matched to a gene: 11. There are 15 residues in the CDR3. The CDR3 loop is CASGVAGRPTDTQYF. The CDR3 DNA follows: TGTGCCAGCGGGGTAGCGGGTAGGCCGACAGATACGCAGTATTTT. Full variable domain (remainder filled in from reference TRBV9 and TRBJ2-3): DSGVTQTPKHLITATGQRVTLRCSPRSGDLSVYWYQQSLDQGLQFLIQYYNGEERAKGNILERFSAQQFPDLHSELNLSSLELGDSALYFCASGVAGRPTDTQYFGPGTRLTVL.

This clone was counted once. V is TRBV7-2 and J is TRBJ2-2; D possibly corresponds to TRBD1 (6 bases). CDR1 is SGHTA, CDR2 FQGNSA, per germline. This CDR3 is built from 13 residues. V was shortened by 5 bases and J by 13 bases, with 17 bases between the two germline ends. This CDR3 is CASSPLGGPRLFF. The CDR3 DNA follows: TGTGCCAGCAGCCCCTTAGGGGGTCCCAGGCTGTTTTTT.

The rearrangement uses TRBV29-1 and TRBJ2-1, with 9 bases aligning to TRBD1. The CDR3 is made up of 15 amino acids. Germline V gene lookup returns CDR1 SQVTM and CDR2 ANQGSEA. Trimming removed 6 bases from V and 4 bases from J; junction bases left unmatched: 10. CDR3 bases: TGCAGCGTCCGGGGAGGGACAGGGAGTTACAATGAGCAGTTCTTC. This codes for CSVRGGTGSYNEQFF.

The chain links TRBV27 to TRBJ2-1, with 14 bases that match TRBD2. CDR1 is MNHEY, CDR2 SMNVEV, per germline (reference sequence). J gave up 4 bases and V 4 bases, and 9 bases lay outside the gene matches. The CDR3 extends over 18 amino acids. The CDR3 coding sequence is TGTGCCAGCAGTTCCAGACTAGCGGGAGGGCCGGATTACAATGAGCAGTTCTTC. This gives the protein CASSSRLAGGPDYNEQFF.

The chain combines TRBV6-6 with TRBJ2-1; tentative D call: TRBD2 (6 bases). Trimming cost V 4 bases and J 2 bases, with 12 bases left between them. Germline V gene sequence: CDR1 MNHNY, CDR2 SVGAGI (reference sequence). The CDR3 has 15 residues. The CDR3 sequence is CASSLASVTYNEQFF. The CDR3 bases are TGTGCCAGCAGTTTGGCTAGCGTCACCTACAATGAGCAGTTCTTC.

The chain combines TRBV7-9 with TRBJ2-2; 7 bases are a match to TRBD2. This CDR3 is built from 16 residues. Per germline, CDR1 SEHNR and CDR2 FQNEAQ (reference sequence). Trimming took 1 base from V and 0 from J; bases not matched to a gene: 2. CDR3 coding DNA: TGTGCCAGCAGCTTAGAACGGGGGGCGAACACCGGGGAGCTGTTTTTT. Translation gives CASSLERGANTGELFF.

The gene calls are TRBV5-1 and TRBJ2-3; no definite D call. The V gene's germline CDR1 is SGHRS and CDR2 YFSETQ. V was pared by 4 bases and J by 2 bases, with 17 bases between. The CDR3 is made up of 16 amino acids. The CDR3 protein is CASSHKMAATTDTQYF. In nucleotides, the CDR3 is TGCGCCAGCAGCCACAAGATGGCGGCAACCACAGATACGCAGTATTTT.

CDR3 nucleotides: TGTGCCAGTAGTATAGTTCCCACGGGGACAGGGGGCACGGCCCAGCATTTT. Its protein product is CASSIVPTGTGGTAQHF. This sequence joins TRBV19 and TRBJ1-5; 12 nucleotides align to TRBD1. The CDR3 covers 17 residues. With V trimmed by 1 base and J by 11 bases, 12 bases remained unmatched. Germline CDR1 LNHDA, CDR2 SQIVND (reference sequence).

The chain recombines TRBV19 with TRBJ2-3; TRBD2 matches at 11 bases. Germline CDR1 reads LNHDA; CDR2 reads SQIVND (reference sequence). The CDR3 spans 17 residues. V lost 3 bases, J lost 3 bases, and 8 bases stayed unmatched. CDR3 residues: CASSMRTSGGRTDTQYF. The CDR3 nucleotides are TGTGCCAGTAGTATGCGCACTAGCGGGGGCAGAACAGATACGCAGTATTTT.

This chain links TRBV25-1 with TRBJ1-1, with 10 bases aligning to TRBD1. J lost 5 bases, V lost 6 bases, and 6 bases had no gene match. CDR3 size: 14 residues. Looked up from germline, CDR1 is MGHDK and CDR2 is SYGVNS. The CDR3 sequence is CASRDGTGVTEAFF. The CDR3 DNA reads TGTGCCAGCAGAGACGGGACAGGGGTTACTGAAGCTTTCTTT.

This chain connects TRBV11-3 to TRBJ2-2, with 12 positions matching TRBD2. Trimming cost V 5 bases and J 5 bases; bases outside gene matches: 6. There are 16 residues in the CDR3. Germline V CDR1 and CDR2: SGHNT, YENEEA. CDR3 DNA: TGTGCCAGCAGCCTTCGGCTAGCGGGAGGGACCGGGGAGCTGTTTTTT. It translates to CASSLRLAGGTGELFF. Drawing the rest from reference TRBV11-3 and TRBJ2-2, the complete variable domain is EAGVVQSPRYKIIEKKQPVAFWCNPISGHNTLYWYLQNLGQGPELLIRYENEEAVDDSQLPKDRFSAERLKGVDSTLKIQPAELGDSAVYLCASSLRLAGGTGELFFGEGSRLTVL.

The gene calls are TRBV7-8 and TRBJ2-2; D unresolved. The CDR3 sequence is 14 residues long. Germline V gene sequence: CDR1 SGHVS, CDR2 FQNEAQ. V lost 3 bases and J lost 6, with 11 bases in between. CDR3 region: CASSFLVIAGELFF. The DNA for the CDR3 is TGTGCCAGCAGCTTTTTAGTAATCGCCGGGGAGCTGTTTTTT.

The CDR3 protein is CASTSPGGVDTGELFF. In nucleotides, the CDR3 is TGTGCCAGCACCTCCCCTGGAGGGGTCGACACCGGGGAGCTGTTTTTT. This chain connects TRBV7-6 to TRBJ2-2; D is perhaps TRBD2 (6 bases). The germline V gene encodes CDR1 SGHVS and CDR2 FNYEAQ. CDR3 length: 16 amino acids. V lost 7 bases, J lost 3 bases, and 18 bases lay in between.

The rearrangement joins TRBV4-1 to TRBJ2-1; TRBD2 is a possible D gene (5 bases). V was cut by 1 base and J by 10 bases, with 20 bases left in between. This CDR3 is built from 16 residues. Germline V gives CDR1 MGHRA, CDR2 YSYEKL. This CDR3 is CASSQGNRTGLGEQFF. The CDR3 DNA sequence: TGCGCCAGCAGCCAAGGAAATCGGACTGGGCTTGGGGAGCAGTTCTTC.

V is TRBV7-9 and J is TRBJ1-2; no clear D gene. The CDR3 contains 14 residues. CDR1 and CDR2 (germline): SEHNR, FQNEAQ (reference sequence). Trimming took 2 bases from V and 8 from J, leaving 15 bases between them. The CDR3 DNA reads TGTGCCAGCAGCTTAAATTACGGACTGGGGGGCTACACCTTC. This translates into CASSLNYGLGGYTF.

This clone is a singleton in its sample. V and J are TRBV27 and TRBJ2-7; 10 nucleotides match TRBD2. Trimming took 6 bases from V and 1 from J; bases not matched to a gene: 6. The CDR3 has 15 amino acids. CDR1 is MNHEY and CDR2 is SMNVEV in the germline V gene (reference sequence). CDR3 sequence: CASRIKAGGSYEQYF. Here the CDR3 DNA reads TGTGCCAGCAGGATCAAAGCGGGAGGGTCCTACGAGCAGTACTTC.

This sequence joins TRBV4-1 and TRBJ2-1; TRBD2 aligns across 7 bases. The CDR3 contains 15 residues. The germline gives CDR1 MGHRA, CDR2 YSYEKL. V gave up 1 base and J gave up 8 bases; unmatched junction bases: 8. The CDR3 spells CASSQVGGSLDEQFF. As DNA, the CDR3 is TGCGCCAGCAGCCAAGTGGGCGGGAGCTTGGATGAGCAGTTCTTC.

The chain is built from TRBV27 and TRBJ2-2, with D maybe TRBD1 (6 bases). V was clipped by 3 bases and J by 2 bases, with 16 bases between them. Per the germline V gene, CDR1 is MNHEY and CDR2 is SMNVEV (reference sequence). The CDR3 contains 17 residues. The CDR3 loop is CASSLFPDSSNTGELFF. The DNA of the CDR3 is TGTGCCAGCAGTTTGTTTCCGGACAGTAGCAACACCGGGGAGCTGTTTTTT.

The chain employs TRBV9 and TRBJ2-7, with TRBD1 identical over 9 bases. V shed 4 bases and J 3 bases; nucleotides not matched to a gene: 8. Per germline, CDR1 SGDLS and CDR2 YYNGEE. The CDR3 is 15 amino acids. The CDR3 coding sequence is TGTGCCAGCAGCTTAGCCGGACAGGGGTACTACGAGCAGTACTTC. It encodes CASSLAGQGYYEQYF.

The chain employs TRBV7-9 and TRBJ1-1, with D tentatively TRBD1 (6 bases). The CDR3 is made up of 14 amino acids. Between the trimmed V and J ends, which lost 1 base and 8 bases, there was a span of 14 bases. Germline V gives CDR1 SEHNR, CDR2 FQNEAQ (reference sequence). CDR3 DNA: TGTGCCAGCAGCTTAGGATCAGGGACACCCGAAGCTTTCTTT. It is translated as CASSLGSGTPEAFF.

The chain joins TRBV7-9 to TRBJ2-1, with TRBD2 matching over 12 bases. There are 15 residues in the CDR3. J gave up 7 bases and V 5 bases, and 6 bases lay outside the gene matches. CDR1 is SEHNR and CDR2 is FQNEAQ in the germline V gene (reference sequence). CDR3 sequence reads: CASSPASGRVNEQFF. The CDR3 region has the DNA TGTGCCAGCAGCCCGGCTAGCGGGAGGGTGAATGAGCAGTTCTTC.

The chain links TRBV7-9 to TRBJ2-4; D is uncertain. The germline gives CDR1 SEHNR, CDR2 FQNEAQ (reference sequence). This CDR3 region has 16 residues. The V end was cut by 3 bases, the J end by 0 bases, with 12 bases between. The CDR3, as DNA: TGTGCCAGCAGCTTTTCTCAGGAGCTAGCCAAAAACATTCAGTACTTC. Translating gives CASSFSQELAKNIQYF.

The genes are TRBV5-6 and TRBJ1-2; D is unresolved. Trimming cost V 1 base and J 8 bases, with 9 bases left between them. Per germline, CDR1 SGHDT and CDR2 YYEEEE. The CDR3 is made up of 12 amino acids. CDR3 residues: CASSLITGGYTF. The CDR3 coding sequence is TGTGCCAGCAGCTTGATTACGGGGGGCTACACCTTC. The variable domain in full, completed from reference TRBV5-6 and TRBJ1-2, reads DAGVTQSPTHLIKTRGQQVTLRCSPKSGHDTVSWYQQALGQGPQFIFQYYEEEERQRGNFPDRFSGHQFPNYSSELNVNALLLGDSALYLCASSLITGGYTFGSGTRLTVV.

The chain joins TRBV27 to TRBJ2-1; tentatively, D is TRBD1 or TRBD2 (6 bases each). This CDR3 is built from 14 residues. The V gene's germline CDR1 is MNHEY and CDR2 SMNVEV (reference sequence). V lost 7 bases to trimming and J lost 8 bases, with 18 bases between them. For the CDR3, the DNA is TGTGCCAGCACCCTAATGGGGGGCCGGGATGAGCAGTTCTTC. Residues: CASTLMGGRDEQFF.

V and J are TRBV27 and TRBJ2-7, with TRBD2 matching over 16 bases. Unmatched junction bases numbered 3, after V lost 11 bases and J lost 2 bases. This CDR3 has 14 amino acids. Germline V CDR1 and CDR2: MNHEY, SMNVEV (reference sequence). The CDR3: CASGLAGGPYEQYF. CDR3 nucleotide sequence: TGTGCCTCGGGACTAGCGGGAGGGCCCTACGAGCAGTACTTC.